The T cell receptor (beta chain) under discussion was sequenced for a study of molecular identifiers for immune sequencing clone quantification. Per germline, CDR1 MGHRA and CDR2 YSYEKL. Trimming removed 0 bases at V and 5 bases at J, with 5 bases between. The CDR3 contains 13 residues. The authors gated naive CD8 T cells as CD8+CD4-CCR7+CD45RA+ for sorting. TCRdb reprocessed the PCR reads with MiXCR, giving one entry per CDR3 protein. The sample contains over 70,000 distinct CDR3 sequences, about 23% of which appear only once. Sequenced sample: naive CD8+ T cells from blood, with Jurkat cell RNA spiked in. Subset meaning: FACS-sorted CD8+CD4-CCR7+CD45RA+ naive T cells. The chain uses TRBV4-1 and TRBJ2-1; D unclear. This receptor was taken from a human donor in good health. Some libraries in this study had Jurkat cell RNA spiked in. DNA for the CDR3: TGCGCCAGCAGCCAAGATCTTCACAATGAGCAGTTCTTC. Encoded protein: CASSQDLHNEQFF.